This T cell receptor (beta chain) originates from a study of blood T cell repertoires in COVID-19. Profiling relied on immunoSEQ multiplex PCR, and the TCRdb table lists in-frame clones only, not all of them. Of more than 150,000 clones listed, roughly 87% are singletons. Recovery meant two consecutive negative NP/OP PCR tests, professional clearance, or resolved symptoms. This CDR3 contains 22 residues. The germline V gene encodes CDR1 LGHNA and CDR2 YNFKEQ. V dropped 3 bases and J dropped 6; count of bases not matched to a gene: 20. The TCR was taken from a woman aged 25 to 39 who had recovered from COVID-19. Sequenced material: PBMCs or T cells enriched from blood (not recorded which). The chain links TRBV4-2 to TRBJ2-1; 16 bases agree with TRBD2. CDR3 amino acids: CASSHSSSGTSGRALGGNEQFF. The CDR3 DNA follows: TGTGCCAGCAGCCACTCATCCTCCGGGACTAGCGGGAGGGCCTTAGGAGGCAATGAGCAGTTCTTC.